This record looks at one T cell receptor beta chain sequence and its context. What it binds is not known. This specimen comes from a study of metastatic and nonmetastatic thyroid tumors. The wider study: Repertoires were compared across blood and tumor or nodule tissue from malignant and benign thyroid patients.

Among the patients, none had received any treatment before thyroid surgery. Findings and caveats of the study: The study reportedly found significantly higher TCR beta diversity in malignant thyroid tumors than benign nodules, in blood and tumor.

TCRdb recomputed clones from the PCR reads via MiXCR. The table lists tens of thousands of clones, approximately 20% of them singletons. The CDR3 totals 13 residues. CDR1 and CDR2 (germline): MNHEY, SMNVEV (reference sequence). V lost 0 bases and J lost 8; bases outside the gene matches: 2. Material: blood. This receptor was taken from a male donor with papillary thyroid cancer or a benign thyroid nodule (not recorded which). Some clones in this sample may be carry-over from other donors' samples. This chain connects TRBV27 to TRBJ1-2; TRBD1 matches 8 bases. CDR3 DNA sequence: TGTGCCAGCAGTTTATCGGACAGGGTAGGCTACACCTTC. Translated, it gives CASSLSDRVGYTF.